These T cell receptor beta chains were read from a single sample in a study of T cell repertoires in cytomegalovirus infection. TCRdb reanalysed the reads using MiXCR and keeps one entry per CDR3 protein. Seen here are tens of thousands of distinct CDR3 sequences, under 20% observed once, and the top ten hold 53%. Their specific antigens are unknown. Specimen: CD8+ T cells from cultured PBMCs, collected from culture after CMV antigen stimulation. The receptors were gathered from a human donor in good health (CMV status not recorded). Some clones in this sample may be carry-over from other donors' samples. The CDR3 runs from the conserved cysteine through the conserved F or W. The D gene is left open where the match is weak. Not all rows give a size; the values are once, few, many and, for expanded clones, a class.

CDR3aa	CDR3nt	abundance	d_gene	v_gene	j_gene
CASSDPGGATSYNEQFF	TGTGCCAGCAGTGACCCCGGCGGGGCCACCTCCTACAATGAGCAGTTCTTC	many	.	TRBV28	TRBJ2-1
CASSLGAKNIQYF	TGTGCCAGCAGCTTGGGGGCCAAAAACATTCAGTACTTC	.	.	TRBV11-2	TRBJ2-4
CASLPGEREPFYNEQFF	TGCGCCAGCCTTCCTGGAGAGCGGGAGCCGTTCTACAATGAGCAGTTCTTC	.	TRBD2	TRBV23-1	TRBJ2-1
CASSWDRGETQYF	TGTGCCAGCAGCTGGGACAGGGGAGAGACCCAGTACTTC	many	TRBD1	TRBV11-2	TRBJ2-5
CASSFPPRGGTEAFF	TGTGCCAGCAGTTTCCCACCGCGGGGAGGCACTGAAGCTTTCTTT	.	.	TRBV6-2/TRBV6-3	TRBJ1-1
CASSQARGVSEAFF	TGCGCCAGCAGCCAAGCAAGGGGGGTTAGTGAAGCTTTCTTT	few	.	TRBV4-1	TRBJ1-1
CASSRGEGFYNEQFF	TGCGCCAGCAGCCGGGGGGAGGGTTTCTACAATGAGCAGTTCTTC	many	TRBD2	TRBV4-3	TRBJ2-1
CASSLKYRGDQETQYF	TGTGCCAGCAGTTTGAAATACAGGGGAGACCAAGAGACCCAGTACTTC	.	TRBD1	TRBV28	TRBJ2-5
CASSLGLSDTPQHF	TGTGCCAGCAGCTTAGGCCTCTCGGACACGCCCCAGCATTTT	many	.	TRBV7-2	TRBJ1-5
CASSYSTLPWAGGTYEQYF	TGTGCCAGCAGTTACTCGACACTCCCCTGGGCAGGGGGAACCTACGAGCAGTACTTC	many	TRBD1	TRBV6-2/TRBV6-3	TRBJ2-7
CASRHKPGPAKDTQYF	TGTGCCAGCAGGCATAAACCGGGGCCGGCTAAGGATACGCAGTATTTT	.	.	TRBV6-2/TRBV6-3	TRBJ2-3
CASSPGQGPYGYTF	TGTGCCAGCAGTCCGGGACAGGGGCCCTATGGCTACACCTTC	.	TRBD1	TRBV6-5	TRBJ1-2